The rows below give T cell receptor beta chains drawn from one sample of a study of T cell changes during pregnancy in multiple sclerosis. Sequencing was performed with immunoSEQ multiplex PCR; in TCRdb, only in-frame clones are kept and a portion is missing. Altogether just over 80,000 clones are present, roughly 95% being singletons, with the ten largest covering more than 0.85%. The specimen was peripheral blood, collected in the second trimester of pregnancy. The source of these receptors is a female donor with multiple sclerosis, enrolled in a pregnancy study. Each CDR3 is given without its conserved first and last residue. Fields, in order: J gene, CDR3 length, V gene, CDR3 protein.

J: TRBJ2-7; length: 12; V: TRBV7-2; CDR3: ASRSLDRVYEQY
J: TRBJ2-1; length: 13; V: TRBV7-9; CDR3: ASSRLAGVYNEQF
J: TRBJ2-1; length: 16; V: TRBV11-2; CDR3: ASSSLTGTSGSPHEQF
J: TRBJ2-7; length: 14; V: TRBV27; CDR3: ASSFLGTSGTYEQY
J: TRBJ2-7; length: 14; V: TRBV27; CDR3: ASSLSRVAVSYEQY
J: TRBJ2-5; length: 14; V: TRBV11-2; CDR3: ASSPTRTGGSETQY
J: TRBJ1-4; length: 12; V: TRBV4-1; CDR3: ASSQDTGDEKLF
J: TRBJ1-4; length: 12; V: TRBV4-1; CDR3: ASSHSNRGGKLF
J: TRBJ1-1; length: 18; V: TRBV15; CDR3: ATSFPAGYRDTTSDTEAF
J: TRBJ1-1; length: 8; V: TRBV30; CDR3: AWGGEGAF
J: TRBJ2-5; length: 14; V: TRBV7-9; CDR3: ASSPRLGTGEWAQY
J: TRBJ1-1; length: 13; V: TRBV25-1; CDR3: ASSKSPGGNTEAF